The rows below give T cell receptor beta chains drawn from one sample of a study of blood T cells in healthy people across ages. Using its own MiXCR run on the 5' RACE reads, TCRdb lists one record per CDR3 protein. The table lists about 640,000 distinct CDR3 sequences, around 54% of them singletons. The sample comprised blood. The receptors originated from a man between 60 and 70 years old in good health. Each CDR3 is given with its conserved first and last residue. Fields, in order: J gene, D gene, clone size, V gene, CDR3 protein, CDR3 DNA. D genes are given only for firm matches. Clone size is given for some rows only: seen once, a few or many times, or a class if the clone is expanded.

>TRBJ2-7|.|.|TRBV20-1
CSATPTGRNEQYF
TGCAGTGCTACCCCGACAGGAAGAAACGAGCAGTACTTC
>TRBJ1-2|TRBD1|.|TRBV10-3
CAISDGGTVGYTF
TGTGCCATCAGCGATGGGGGGACAGTTGGCTACACCTTC
>TRBJ2-3|TRBD2|.|TRBV2
CASSEEASGLGDTQYF
TGTGCCAGCAGTGAAGAGGCTAGCGGACTCGGGGATACGCAGTATTTT
>TRBJ1-2|.|once|TRBV7-2
CASSPRTDSRGYTF
TGTGCCAGCAGCCCTCGTACGGACAGCCGAGGCTACACCTTC
>TRBJ2-1|.|.|TRBV15
CATSTGSYNNEQFF
TGTGCCACCAGCACCGGGTCCTACAACAATGAGCAGTTCTTC
>TRBJ2-3|TRBD1|.|TRBV9
CASSETPGQGSSGTQYF
TGTGCCAGCAGCGAGACTCCCGGACAGGGGTCATCGGGTACGCAGTATTTT
>TRBJ1-2|.|.|TRBV12-3/TRBV12-4
CASSLQRQTNYGYTF
TGTGCCAGCAGCCTGCAAAGACAGACTAACTATGGCTACACCTTC
>TRBJ1-2|.|.|TRBV12-3/TRBV12-4
CASTGTTNYGYTF
TGTGCCAGCACCGGCACCACTAACTATGGCTACACCTTC
>TRBJ2-7|.|few|TRBV5-1
CASSADNSYEQYF
TGCGCCAGCAGCGCCGACAACTCCTACGAGCAGTACTTC
>TRBJ2-3|.|few|TRBV20-1
CSALPWDSGSTDTQYF
TGCAGTGCCCTCCCTTGGGACTCAGGGAGCACAGATACGCAGTATTTT
>TRBJ2-7|TRBD1|.|TRBV15
CATSRDRQGVGEQYF
TGTGCCACCAGCAGAGATCGGCAGGGGGTCGGCGAGCAGTACTTC
>TRBJ1-2|.|.|TRBV6-6
CASSYSKVGRYGYTF
TGTGCCAGCAGTTACTCGAAAGTAGGGAGGTATGGCTACACCTTC
>TRBJ2-4|TRBD2|.|TRBV14
CASSQVAGIRAKNIQYF
TGTGCCAGCAGCCAAGTAGCGGGGATTAGAGCCAAAAACATTCAGTACTTC
>TRBJ2-1|.|many|TRBV12-3/TRBV12-4
CASRDGVSANEQFF
TGTGCCAGCAGGGACGGCGTCAGCGCCAATGAGCAGTTCTTC
>TRBJ1-2|.|few|TRBV28
CASSRGPNYGYTF
TGTGCCAGCAGTCGTGGACCTAACTATGGCTACACCTTC
>TRBJ1-5|.|.|TRBV24-1
CATSDPRVGNQPQHF
TGTGCCACCAGTGACCCTCGCGTAGGGAATCAGCCCCAGCATTTT
>TRBJ2-2|TRBD1|.|TRBV28
CASTPGTGFHINTGELFF
TGTGCCAGCACCCCCGGGACAGGGTTCCACATAAACACCGGGGAGCTGTTTTTT
>TRBJ2-1|.|few|TRBV5-5
CASSLVLGSYNEQFF
TGTGCCAGCAGCTTGGTTCTAGGCTCCTACAATGAGCAGTTCTTC
>TRBJ1-1|.|once|TRBV7-9
CASSFSLQGGEAFF
TGTGCCAGCAGCTTCTCGCTCCAGGGTGGTGAAGCTTTCTTT
>TRBJ2-5|.|.|TRBV3-1
CASSRPPVETQYF
TGTGCCAGCAGCCGACCCCCTGTAGAGACCCAGTACTTC
>TRBJ2-1|.|.|TRBV6-6
CASSYISGEQFF
TGTGCCAGCAGCTACATTTCGGGCGAGCAGTTCTTC
>TRBJ2-1|.|few|TRBV4-2
CASSQERVGRIQFF
TGTGCCAGCAGCCAAGAGAGGGTAGGGCGAATTCAGTTCTTC
>TRBJ2-3|TRBD1|.|TRBV29-1
CSVRQGAPTDTQYF
TGCAGCGTGAGACAGGGGGCGCCCACAGATACGCAGTATTTT
>TRBJ2-6|.|.|TRBV9
CASSVSGGVGTGANVLTF
TGTGCCAGCAGCGTATCGGGTGGGGTTGGCACTGGGGCCAACGTCCTGACTTTC
>TRBJ2-5|.|.|TRBV4-2
CASSQEPSFDNEQYF
TGTGCCAGCAGCCAAGAACCCAGCTTTGACAATGAGCAGTACTTC
>TRBJ1-4|.|.|TRBV5-1
CASSSAIEGEKLFF
TGCGCCAGCAGCTCCGCCATAGAGGGTGAAAAACTGTTTTTT
>TRBJ2-5|.|.|TRBV20-1
CSAGGGTPQETQYF
TGCAGTGCAGGAGGAGGGACCCCCCAAGAGACCCAGTACTTC
>TRBJ2-7|.|.|TRBV21-1
CASSKPSGETQQYF
TGTGCCAGCAGCAAACCTAGCGGGGAGACACAGCAGTACTTC
>TRBJ2-1|TRBD2|.|TRBV9
CASSVVGLGRGGYNEQFF
TGTGCCAGCAGCGTAGTAGGTTTGGGGCGGGGGGGCTACAATGAGCAGTTCTTC
>TRBJ2-3|TRBD2|.|TRBV5-1
CASSLEAGLADTQYF
TGCGCCAGCAGCCTGGAAGCGGGACTAGCGGATACGCAGTATTTT
>TRBJ2-1|.|few|TRBV6-2/TRBV6-3
CASRGTGHLRQFF
TGTGCCAGCAGGGGAACGGGACACCTAAGGCAGTTCTTC
>TRBJ2-5|.|.|TRBV5-1
CASSWAAGETQYF
TGCGCCAGCAGCTGGGCCGCGGGGGAGACCCAGTACTTC
>TRBJ2-1|TRBD2|.|TRBV5-1
CASSLGAGFGDEQFF
TGCGCCAGCAGCTTGGGAGCGGGGTTTGGCGATGAGCAGTTCTTC
>TRBJ2-7|TRBD1|.|TRBV29-1
CSVAPRDRGYEQYF
TGCAGCGTTGCCCCCCGGGACAGGGGCTACGAGCAGTACTTC
>TRBJ2-7|TRBD2|.|TRBV13
CASSLAGSGVRYEQYF
TGTGCCAGCAGCTTAGCTGGTAGCGGGGTCCGCTACGAGCAGTACTTC
>TRBJ2-1|.|.|TRBV29-1
CSVINPGSFVNEQFF
TGCAGCGTGATAAATCCAGGGAGCTTCGTAAATGAGCAGTTCTTC
>TRBJ1-4|TRBD1|.|TRBV12-3/TRBV12-4
CASSRRQGPAEKLFF
TGTGCCAGCAGTCGTCGACAGGGTCCGGCAGAAAAACTGTTTTTT
>TRBJ1-5|.|.|TRBV20-1
CSARVGGDQPQHF
TGCAGTGCTAGGGTCGGGGGCGATCAGCCCCAGCATTTT
>TRBJ2-1|.|once|TRBV6-1
CANSPGTKLDEQFF
TGTGCCAACAGTCCCGGGACAAAGCTCGATGAGCAGTTCTTC
>TRBJ2-2|TRBD1|.|TRBV7-2
CASSLVHRGELFF
TGTGCCAGCAGCTTAGTACACAGGGGCGAGCTGTTTTTT
>TRBJ2-5|.|.|TRBV4-2
CASSHLTGDQETQYF
TGTGCCAGCAGCCACCTGACAGGTGATCAAGAGACCCAGTACTTC
>TRBJ2-3|TRBD2|once|TRBV20-1
CSARPTSGGNTDTQYF
TGCAGTGCTAGGCCTACTAGCGGGGGAAACACAGATACGCAGTATTTT
>TRBJ2-5|.|.|TRBV5-5
CASSWGDGETQYF
TGTGCCAGCAGCTGGGGCGACGGAGAGACCCAGTACTTC
>TRBJ2-1|.|.|TRBV27
CASSLFPGPSSYNEQFF
TGTGCCAGCAGTTTATTCCCCGGCCCCAGCTCCTACAATGAGCAGTTCTTC
>TRBJ2-1|.|.|TRBV4-2
CASSQDDSREQFF
TGTGCCAGCAGCCAAGACGACTCTCGGGAGCAGTTCTTC